This TCR beta chain came from a study of blood T cells in healthy people across ages. Study-wide background: Capturing about one barcoded beta molecule per two T cells was achieved by template switching. Study-wide results and caveats: With age, beta diversity per million T cells declined roughly linearly, significantly by 40. Fewer expanded clones and more diversity marked long-lived versus aged donors.

PCR was performed a second time for about 7 to 11 cycles using a sample-barcoded 5' primer and a J-beta primer mix. The authors tagged each cDNA molecule using a template-switch adaptor with 12 random nucleotides. TCRdb reprocessed the 5' RACE reads with MiXCR, giving one entry per CDR3 protein. This sample has around 970,000 distinct CDR3 sequences, with roughly half found just once. With respect to this clonotype: The antigen remains undetermined.

V lost 4 bases and J lost 3; bases outside the gene matches: 5. The germline V gene has CDR1 KGHSY and CDR2 FQNENV. The CDR3 contains 14 residues. The chain has TRBV16 and TRBJ2-7; 8 bases agree with TRBD1. What was sequenced was blood. The sequence was collected from a woman between 55 and 75 years old in good health. The CDR3 here is CASSRTTGGYEQYF. CDR3 DNA: TGTGCCAGCAGCCGCACAACAGGGGGCTACGAGCAGTACTTC. Full variable domain (remainder filled in from reference TRBV16 and TRBJ2-7): GEEVAQTPKHLVRGEGQKAKLYCAPIKGHSYVFWYQQVLKNEFKFLISFQNENVFDETGMPKERFSAKCLPNSPCSLEIQATKLEDSAVYFCASSRTTGGYEQYFGPGTRLTVT.